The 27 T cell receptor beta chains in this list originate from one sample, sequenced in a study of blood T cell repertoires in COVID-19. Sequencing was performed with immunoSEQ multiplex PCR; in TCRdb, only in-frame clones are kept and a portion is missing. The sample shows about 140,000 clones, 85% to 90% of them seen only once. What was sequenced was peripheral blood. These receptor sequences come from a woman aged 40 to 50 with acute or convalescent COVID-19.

This chain's CDR3 is CASSQVTLTGAHMNTEAFF. CDR3 DNA sequence: TGCGCCAGCAGCCAAGTAACTTTGACAGGAGCTCACATGAACACTGAAGCTTTCTTT. The chain links TRBV4-1 to TRBJ1-1; maybe TRBD1 (6 bases). This CDR3 contains 19 residues. CDR1 is MGHRA and CDR2 is YSYEKL in the germline V gene. Trimming removed 1 base at V and 0 bases at J, with 21 bases between.

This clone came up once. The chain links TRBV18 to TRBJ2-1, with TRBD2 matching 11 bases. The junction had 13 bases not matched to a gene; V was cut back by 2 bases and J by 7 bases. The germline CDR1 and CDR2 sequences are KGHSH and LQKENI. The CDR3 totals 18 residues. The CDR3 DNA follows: TGTGCCAGCTCACCAATTCAAGCGGCTAGCGGGAGGAAGAATGAGCAGTTCTTC. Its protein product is CASSPIQAASGRKNEQFF.

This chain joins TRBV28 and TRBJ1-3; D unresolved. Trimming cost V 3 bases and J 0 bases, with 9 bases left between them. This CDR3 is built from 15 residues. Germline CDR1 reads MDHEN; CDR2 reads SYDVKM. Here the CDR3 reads CASSLVRPSGNTIYF. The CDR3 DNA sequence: TGTGCCAGCAGTTTGGTGCGGCCCTCTGGAAACACCATATATTTT.

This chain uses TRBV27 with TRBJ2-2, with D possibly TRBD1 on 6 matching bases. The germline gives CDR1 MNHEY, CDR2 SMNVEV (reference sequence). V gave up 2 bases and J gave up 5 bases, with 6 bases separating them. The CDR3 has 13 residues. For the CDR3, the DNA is TGTGCCAGCAGTTTAACAGGGACCGGGGAGCTGTTTTTT. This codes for CASSLTGTGELFF.

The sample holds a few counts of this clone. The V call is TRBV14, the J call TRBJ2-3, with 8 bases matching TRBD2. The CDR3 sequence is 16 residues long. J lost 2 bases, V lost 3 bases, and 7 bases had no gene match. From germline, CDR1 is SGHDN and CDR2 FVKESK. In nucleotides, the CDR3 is TGTGCCAGCAGCCAGTGGAGCGGGGGTACCACAGATACGCAGTATTTT. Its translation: CASSQWSGGTTDTQYF.

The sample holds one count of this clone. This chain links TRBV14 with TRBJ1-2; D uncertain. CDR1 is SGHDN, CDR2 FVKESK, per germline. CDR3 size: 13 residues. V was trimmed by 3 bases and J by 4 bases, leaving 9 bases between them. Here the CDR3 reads CASSHLTAYGYTF. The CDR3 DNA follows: TGTGCCAGCAGCCATCTTACAGCCTATGGCTACACCTTC.

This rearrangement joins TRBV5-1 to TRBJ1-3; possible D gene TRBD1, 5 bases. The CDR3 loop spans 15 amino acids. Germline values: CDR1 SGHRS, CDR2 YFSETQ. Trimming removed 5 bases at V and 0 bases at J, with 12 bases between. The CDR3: CASRIDRNSGNTIYF. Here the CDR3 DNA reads TGCGCCAGCAGAATAGACAGAAACTCTGGAAACACCATATATTTT.

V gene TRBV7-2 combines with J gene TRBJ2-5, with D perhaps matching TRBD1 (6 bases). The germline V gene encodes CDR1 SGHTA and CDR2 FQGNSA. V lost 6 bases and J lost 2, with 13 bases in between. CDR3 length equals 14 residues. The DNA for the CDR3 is TGTGCCAGCAGGTTGACAGGAGTACAAGAGACCCAGTACTTC. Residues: CASRLTGVQETQYF.

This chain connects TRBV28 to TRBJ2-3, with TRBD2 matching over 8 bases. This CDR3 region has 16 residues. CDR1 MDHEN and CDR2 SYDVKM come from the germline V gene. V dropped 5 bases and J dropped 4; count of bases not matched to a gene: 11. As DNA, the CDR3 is TGTGCCAGCAGTCCATCGGGGGGGCCTAGGGCAGATACGCAGTATTTT. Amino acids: CASSPSGGPRADTQYF.

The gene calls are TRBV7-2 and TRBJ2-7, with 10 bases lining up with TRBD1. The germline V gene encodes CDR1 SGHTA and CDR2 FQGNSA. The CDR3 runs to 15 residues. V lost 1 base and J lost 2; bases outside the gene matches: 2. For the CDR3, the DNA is TGTGCCAGCAGCTTAGGAGGGACAGGGGCCTACGAGCAGTACTTC. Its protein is CASSLGGTGAYEQYF.

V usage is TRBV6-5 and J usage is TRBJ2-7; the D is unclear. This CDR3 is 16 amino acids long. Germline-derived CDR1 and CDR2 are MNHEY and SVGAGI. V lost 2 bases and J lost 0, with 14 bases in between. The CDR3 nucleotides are TGTGCCAGCAGTTACGCTCACATGGCCAGCTCCTACGAGCAGTACTTC. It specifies CASSYAHMASSYEQYF.

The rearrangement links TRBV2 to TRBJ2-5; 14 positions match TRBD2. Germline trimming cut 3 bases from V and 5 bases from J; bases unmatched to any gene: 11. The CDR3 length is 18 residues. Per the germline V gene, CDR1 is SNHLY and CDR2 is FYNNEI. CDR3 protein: CASSDNYGTSGRGETQYF. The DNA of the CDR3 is TGTGCCAGCAGTGATAACTACGGGACTAGCGGGAGAGGGGAGACCCAGTACTTC. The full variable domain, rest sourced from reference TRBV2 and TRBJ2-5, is EPEVTQTPSHQVTQMGQEVILRCVPISNHLYFYWYRQILGQKVEFLVSFYNNEISEKSEIFDDQFSVERPDGSNFTLKIRSTKLEDSAMYFCASSDNYGTSGRGETQYFGPGTRLLVL.

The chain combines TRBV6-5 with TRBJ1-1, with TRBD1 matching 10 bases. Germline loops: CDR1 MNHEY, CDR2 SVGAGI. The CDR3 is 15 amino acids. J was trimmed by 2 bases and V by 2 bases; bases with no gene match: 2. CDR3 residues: CASSYGTGVNTEAFF. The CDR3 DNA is TGTGCCAGCAGTTACGGGACAGGGGTTAACACTGAAGCTTTCTTT.

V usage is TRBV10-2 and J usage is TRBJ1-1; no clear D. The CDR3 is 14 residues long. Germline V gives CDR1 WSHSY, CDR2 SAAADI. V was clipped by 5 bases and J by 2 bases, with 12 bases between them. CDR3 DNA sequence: TGCGCCAGCAGTTTTACGGGAACCAACACTGAAGCTTTCTTT. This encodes CASSFTGTNTEAFF.

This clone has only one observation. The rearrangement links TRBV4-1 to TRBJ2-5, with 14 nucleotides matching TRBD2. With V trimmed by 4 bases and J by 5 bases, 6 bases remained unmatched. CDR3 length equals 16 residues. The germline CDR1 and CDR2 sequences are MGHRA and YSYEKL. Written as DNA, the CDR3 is TGCGCCAGCAGCCGTCGACTAGCGGGAGGGCCGGAGACCCAGTACTTC. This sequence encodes CASSRRLAGGPETQYF.

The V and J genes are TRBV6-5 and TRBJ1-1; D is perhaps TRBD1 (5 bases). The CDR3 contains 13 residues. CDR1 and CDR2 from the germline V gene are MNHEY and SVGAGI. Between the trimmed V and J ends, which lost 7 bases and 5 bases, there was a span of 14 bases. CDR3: CASTYPGGTEAFF. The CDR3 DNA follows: TGTGCCAGCACCTACCCCGGGGGGACTGAAGCTTTCTTT.

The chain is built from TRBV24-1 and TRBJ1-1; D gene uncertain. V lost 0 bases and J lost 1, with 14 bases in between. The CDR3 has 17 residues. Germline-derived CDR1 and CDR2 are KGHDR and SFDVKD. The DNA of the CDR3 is TGTGCCACCAGTGATTTGGTAATCCCGGGTTCGAACACTGAAGCTTTCTTT. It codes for CATSDLVIPGSNTEAFF.

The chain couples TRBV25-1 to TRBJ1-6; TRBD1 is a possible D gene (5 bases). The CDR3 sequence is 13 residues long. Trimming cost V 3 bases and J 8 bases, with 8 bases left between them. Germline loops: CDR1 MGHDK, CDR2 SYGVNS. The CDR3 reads CASSEVGHSPLHF. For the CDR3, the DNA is TGTGCCAGCAGTGAGGTGGGGCATTCACCCCTCCACTTT. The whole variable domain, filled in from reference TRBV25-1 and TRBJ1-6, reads EADIYQTPRYLVIGTGKKITLECSQTMGHDKMYWYQQDPGMELHLIHYSYGVNSTEKGDLSSESTVSRIRTEHFPLTLESARPSHTSQYLCASSEVGHSPLHFGNGTRLTVT.

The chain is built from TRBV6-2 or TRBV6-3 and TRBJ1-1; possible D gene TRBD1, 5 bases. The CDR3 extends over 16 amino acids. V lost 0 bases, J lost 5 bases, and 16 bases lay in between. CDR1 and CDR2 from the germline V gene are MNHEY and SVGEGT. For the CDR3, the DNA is TGTGCCAGCAGTTACTCGTGGGGGGGTCTCCCTACTGAAGCTTTCTTT. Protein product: CASSYSWGGLPTEAFF.

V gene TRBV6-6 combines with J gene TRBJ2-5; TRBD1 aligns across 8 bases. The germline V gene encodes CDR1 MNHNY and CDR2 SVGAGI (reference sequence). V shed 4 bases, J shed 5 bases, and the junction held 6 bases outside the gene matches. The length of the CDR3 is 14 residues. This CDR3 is CASSSRTGLETQYF. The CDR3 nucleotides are TGTGCCAGCAGTTCTCGGACAGGGTTGGAGACCCAGTACTTC.

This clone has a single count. The CDR3 loop reads CASSLERGLSGELFF. CDR3 DNA sequence: TGTGCCAGCAGCTTAGAAAGGGGGCTAAGCGGGGAGCTGTTTTTT. The J gene is TRBJ2-2, the V gene TRBV7-9, with TRBD1 matching over 7 bases. CDR3 length: 15 residues. From germline, CDR1 is SEHNR and CDR2 FQNEAQ (reference sequence). V was pared by 1 base and J by 7 bases, with 6 bases of the junction left unmatched.

Here the CDR3 DNA reads TGTGCCAGCAGCGTAGAGTTCGGTGAGCAGTTCTTC. Translated: CASSVEFGEQFF. The J gene is TRBJ2-1, the V gene TRBV6-5; D call uncertain. The germline V and J ends were trimmed by 6 bases and 9 bases, with 12 bases remaining between them. Germline V gives CDR1 MNHEY, CDR2 SVGAGI. This CDR3 spans 12 amino acids.

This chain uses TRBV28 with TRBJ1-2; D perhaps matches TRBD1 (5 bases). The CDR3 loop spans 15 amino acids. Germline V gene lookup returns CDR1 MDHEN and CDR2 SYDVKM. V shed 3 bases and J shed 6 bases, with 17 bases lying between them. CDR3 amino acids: CASSFALQGQDGYTF. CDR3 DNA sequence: TGTGCCAGCAGTTTTGCTCTGCAGGGTCAGGATGGCTACACCTTC.

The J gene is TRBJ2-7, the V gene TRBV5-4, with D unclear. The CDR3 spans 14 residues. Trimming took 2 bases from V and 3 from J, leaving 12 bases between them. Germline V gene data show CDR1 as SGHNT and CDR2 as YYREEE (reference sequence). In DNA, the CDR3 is TGTGCCAGCAGCTTCGAATCAGAGCGCTACGAGCAGTACTTC. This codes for CASSFESERYEQYF.

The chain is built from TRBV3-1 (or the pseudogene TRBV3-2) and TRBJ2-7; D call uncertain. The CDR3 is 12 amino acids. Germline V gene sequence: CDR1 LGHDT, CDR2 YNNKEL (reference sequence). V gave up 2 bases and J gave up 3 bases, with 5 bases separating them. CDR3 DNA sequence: TGTGCCAGCAGCCAATCCCTCTACGAGCAGTACTTC. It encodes CASSQSLYEQYF.

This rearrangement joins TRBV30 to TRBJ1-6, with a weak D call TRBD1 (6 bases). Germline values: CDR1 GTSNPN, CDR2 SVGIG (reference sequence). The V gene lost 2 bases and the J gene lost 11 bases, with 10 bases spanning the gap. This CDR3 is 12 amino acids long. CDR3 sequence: CAWSTGRPPLHF. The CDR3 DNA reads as TGTGCCTGGAGTACAGGGCGCCCACCCCTCCACTTT.

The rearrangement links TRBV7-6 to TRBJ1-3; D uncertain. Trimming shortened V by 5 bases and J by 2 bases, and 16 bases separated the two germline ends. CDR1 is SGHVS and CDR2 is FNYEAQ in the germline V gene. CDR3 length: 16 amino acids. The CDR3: CASSRNSGLTGNTIYF. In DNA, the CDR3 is TGTGCCAGCAGCCGAAACTCGGGGTTAACTGGAAACACCATATATTTT.